This T cell receptor (beta chain) came from a study of T cells after yellow fever vaccination. Study results and limitations: There was a small share of clonotypes that showed up in both the CD4 and CD8 compartments.

The CDR3 runs 13 residues. Germline CDR1 reads ENHRY; CDR2 reads SYGVKD. Trimming at V came to 6 bases and at J to 5 bases, leaving 4 bases not matched to a gene. The table lists this clonotype with many counts. The antigen is unknown. MiXCR was run by TCRdb on the 5' RACE reads, yielding one entry per CDR3 protein. The table includes around 140,000 distinct CDR3 sequences, less than 8.5% detected once. V is TRBV10-3 and J is TRBJ2-3; TRBD2 matches at 8 bases. The TCR comes from a man aged 25 to 40 who received the YFV17D yellow fever vaccine. Material: CD4+ T cells sorted from PBMCs, obtained 10 days after the yellow fever booster vaccination. The CDR3 sequence: CAIRSAGGDTQYF. Written as DNA, the CDR3 is TGTGCCATCAGGTCTGCGGGAGGAGATACGCAGTATTTT.